This is a list of T cell receptor beta chains from one sample in a study of regulatory T cells in long-lasting Graves disease. TCRdb independently ran MiXCR on the multiplex PCR reads; one entry per CDR3 protein. The table has more than 300,000 distinct CDR3 sequences, about 16% seen once. The sample was also linked to a second study, of T cells in Graves' hyperthyroidism and ophthalmopathy.

Sequencing was performed on peripheral blood mononuclear cells (PBMCs), taken at new diagnosis, from a patient treated with antithyroid drugs. All receptors come from a woman aged 18-29 years with Graves disease. Both conserved end residues are part of each CDR3. A D gene is named only where the DNA matches it firmly. Part of the rows lack a size; the others show once, few, many or a class for expanded clones.

d_gene,v_gene,abundance,j_gene,CDR3aa,CDR3nt
NA,TRBV18,few,TRBJ1-1,CASSPTGLHLMNTEAFF,TGTGCCAGCTCACCTACCGGGCTTCACCTAATGAACACTGAAGCTTTCTTT
NA,TRBV5-1,NA,TRBJ1-5,CASSLGDMRNQPQHF,TGCGCCAGCAGCTTGGGGGACATGCGCAATCAGCCCCAGCATTTT
TRBD2,TRBV20-1,many,TRBJ2-3,CSAALRSGATDTQYF,TGCAGTGCGGCACTACGTAGCGGGGCCACAGATACGCAGTATTTT
NA,TRBV6-9,many,TRBJ2-6,CASSSGTTGANVLTF,TGTGCCAGCAGTTCCGGGACAACTGGGGCCAACGTCCTGACTTTC
NA,TRBV7-9,many,TRBJ2-3,CASSSSASTDTQYF,TGTGCCAGCAGCTCAAGTGCTAGCACAGATACGCAGTATTTT
NA,TRBV20-1,NA,TRBJ2-1,CSSQFNNEQFF,TGCAGTTCACAGTTTAACAATGAGCAGTTCTTC
NA,TRBV5-1,NA,TRBJ1-1,CASRFWSWLENTEAFF,TGCGCCAGCAGATTCTGGTCGTGGCTAGAGAACACTGAAGCTTTCTTT
NA,TRBV20-1,NA,TRBJ2-2,CSASLIVFGELFF,TGCAGTGCTAGCCTGATTGTGTTCGGGGAGCTGTTTTTT
NA,TRBV2,many,TRBJ2-1,CASSEDNNEQFF,TGTGCCAGCAGTGAAGACAACAATGAGCAGTTCTTC
NA,TRBV28,many,TRBJ2-3,CASSFGDGRGTDTQYF,TGTGCCAGCAGTTTCGGGGACGGCCGAGGCACGGATACGCAGTATTTT
TRBD1,TRBV2,many,TRBJ1-1,CASSERGQEAFF,TGTGCCAGCAGTGAAAGGGGACAGGAAGCTTTCTTT
NA,TRBV28,many,TRBJ2-3,CASTTGPVYTQYF,TGTGCCAGCACCACTGGTCCGGTTTATACGCAGTATTTT
NA,TRBV4-1,few,TRBJ2-7,CASSQDDLTYYEQYF,TGCGCCAGCAGCCAAGACGACTTGACATACTACGAGCAGTACTTC
TRBD1,TRBV4-1,NA,TRBJ2-1,CASSQSSGTGGYNEQFF,TGCGCCAGCAGCCAATCTTCCGGGACAGGGGGGTACAATGAGCAGTTCTTC
NA,TRBV10-3,few,TRBJ2-7,CAISEPDRDFYEQYF,TGTGCCATCAGTGAGCCCGACCGGGACTTCTACGAGCAGTACTTC
TRBD1,TRBV9,many,TRBJ1-2,CASSPGQGALGGYTF,TGTGCCAGCAGCCCCGGACAGGGGGCTTTGGGTGGCTACACCTTC
NA,TRBV5-1,NA,TRBJ2-7,CASKLGNYEQYF,TGCGCCAGCAAACTAGGGAACTACGAGCAGTACTTC
TRBD1,TRBV20-1,few,TRBJ2-4,CSASPQGVAKNIQYF,TGCAGTGCTAGCCCCCAGGGGGTAGCCAAAAACATTCAGTACTTC
NA,TRBV20-1,many,TRBJ1-5,CSARDPLYRNQPQHF,TGCAGTGCTAGAGACCCCTTATATCGCAATCAGCCCCAGCATTTT
TRBD2,TRBV5-1,many,TRBJ2-5,CASKSGGAPETQYF,TGCGCCAGCAAAAGCGGGGGGGCCCCAGAGACCCAGTACTTC
NA,TRBV3-1,many,TRBJ2-2,CASSHFRQAIFTGELFF,TGTGCCAGCAGCCACTTCCGACAGGCTATTTTCACCGGGGAGCTGTTTTTT
TRBD1,TRBV19,few,TRBJ2-1,CASSVTGQFYNEQFF,TGTGCCAGTAGTGTTACGGGACAGTTCTACAATGAGCAGTTCTTC
TRBD1,TRBV7-7,NA,TRBJ2-7,CASSPDRGNNEQYF,TGTGCTAGCAGCCCCGACAGGGGGAACAACGAGCAGTACTTC
NA,TRBV27,few,TRBJ2-1,CASSFAGSNEQFF,TGTGCCAGCAGTTTCGCGGGAAGCAATGAGCAGTTCTTC
NA,TRBV6-1,many,TRBJ2-5,CASSDVGETQYF,TGTGCCAGCAGTGACGTAGGGGAGACCCAGTACTTC
NA,TRBV20-1,many,TRBJ1-5,CSARDGGQLSNQPQHF,TGCAGTGCTAGAGATGGAGGACAGCTTAGCAATCAGCCCCAGCATTTT
TRBD2,TRBV27,NA,TRBJ2-7,CARVAPREGNYEQYF,TGTGCCAGAGTTGCACCCCGGGAGGGGAACTACGAGCAGTACTTC
TRBD1,TRBV7-9,many,TRBJ1-2,CASSPSDRDGYTF,TGTGCCAGCAGCCCCTCCGACAGGGATGGCTACACCTTC
NA,TRBV7-9,NA,TRBJ2-1,CASSFSGLPLPKSYNEQFF,TGTGCCAGCAGCTTTTCGGGACTCCCTCTTCCCAAGTCCTACAATGAGCAGTTCTTC
NA,TRBV5-1,many,TRBJ1-1,CASSLGDRLNTEAFF,TGCGCCAGCAGCTTGGGAGACAGGTTGAACACTGAAGCTTTCTTT
NA,TRBV28,many,TRBJ1-1,CASSLGYKKAFF,TGTGCCAGCAGTTTAGGCTATAAAAAAGCTTTCTTT
NA,TRBV29-1,many,TRBJ1-4,CSVEGTSGRDYEKLFF,TGCAGCGTTGAAGGGACCTCGGGACGAGATTATGAAAAACTGTTTTTT
NA,TRBV11-2,NA,TRBJ1-5,CASSLFVSTGNQPQHF,TGTGCCAGCAGCTTATTTGTGTCTACGGGCAATCAGCCCCAGCATTTT
NA,TRBV2,many,TRBJ1-5,CASGGLVSNQPQHF,TGTGCCAGCGGCGGACTGGTGAGCAATCAGCCCCAGCATTTT
TRBD1,TRBV3-1,many,TRBJ1-2,CASSHTDRGGGYTF,TGTGCCAGCAGCCATACGGACAGGGGAGGAGGCTACACCTTC
TRBD2,TRBV20-1,NA,TRBJ2-1,CSARDGTIQGNEQFF,TGCAGTGCTAGAGACGGGACTATCCAGGGTAATGAGCAGTTCTTC
NA,TRBV6-2/TRBV6-3,NA,TRBJ2-2,CASRTGVLGELFF,TGTGCCAGCAGGACGGGGGTCCTCGGGGAGCTGTTTTTT
NA,TRBV3-1,many,TRBJ1-1,CASRERSGGLEAFF,TGTGCCAGCCGTGAACGATCGGGGGGGCTTGAAGCTTTCTTT
NA,TRBV6-1,NA,TRBJ2-7,CASSPGLFYEQYF,TGTGCCAGCAGTCCCGGACTGTTCTACGAGCAGTACTTC
NA,TRBV15,many,TRBJ1-2,CATSARGGDYGYTF,TGTGCCACCAGCGCCAGGGGTGGGGACTATGGCTACACCTTC
TRBD2,TRBV27,NA,TRBJ2-6,CASSPGGGANVLTF,TGTGCCAGCAGTCCCGGGGGGGGGGCCAACGTCCTGACTTTC
NA,TRBV27,many,TRBJ1-1,CASSQTVGGEAFF,TGTGCCAGCAGTCAAACGGTGGGAGGGGAAGCTTTCTTT
NA,TRBV3-1,many,TRBJ2-1,CASSPTSSKQNNEQFF,TGTGCCAGCAGCCCGACGAGTAGTAAACAAAACAATGAGCAGTTCTTC
NA,TRBV20-1,many,TRBJ2-3,CSASFSQSTDTQYF,TGCAGTGCTAGTTTTTCACAGAGCACAGATACGCAGTATTTT
NA,TRBV5-1,many,TRBJ2-2,CASSEGTPTAGELFF,TGCGCCAGCAGCGAGGGGACTCCGACGGCCGGGGAGCTGTTTTTT
NA,TRBV30,many,TRBJ2-5,CAWSVRYQETQYF,TGTGCCTGGAGTGTAAGATATCAAGAGACCCAGTACTTC
NA,TRBV5-1,NA,TRBJ2-7,CASRPPQGPGINREQYF,TGCGCCAGCAGACCACCACAGGGCCCCGGGATTAATCGCGAGCAGTACTTC
TRBD2,TRBV4-2,NA,TRBJ2-5,CASSHEPLSGGAIRETQYF,TGTGCCAGCAGCCATGAACCCCTCAGCGGGGGGGCCATTAGAGAGACCCAGTACTTC